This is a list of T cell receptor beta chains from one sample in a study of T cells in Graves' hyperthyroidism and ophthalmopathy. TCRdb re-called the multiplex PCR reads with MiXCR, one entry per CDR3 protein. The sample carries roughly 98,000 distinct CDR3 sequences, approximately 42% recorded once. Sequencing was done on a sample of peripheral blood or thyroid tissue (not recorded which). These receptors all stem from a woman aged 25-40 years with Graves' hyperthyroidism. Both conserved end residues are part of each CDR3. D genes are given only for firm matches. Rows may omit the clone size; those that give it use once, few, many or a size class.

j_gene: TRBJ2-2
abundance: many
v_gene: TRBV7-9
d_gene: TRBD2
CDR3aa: CAMNSGRASGTGELFF
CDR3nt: TGTGCCATGAATAGCGGGAGGGCCAGCGGCACCGGGGAGCTGTTTTTT

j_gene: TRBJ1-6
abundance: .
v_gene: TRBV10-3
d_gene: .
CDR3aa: CAWGRLKQGVGDSPLHF
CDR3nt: TGTGCCTGGGGCCGACTAAAACAGGGTGTTGGAGATTCACCCCTCCACTTT

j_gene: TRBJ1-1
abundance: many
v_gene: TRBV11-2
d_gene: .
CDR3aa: CASKLWGRTEAFF
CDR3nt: TGTGCCAGCAAGTTGTGGGGGCGCACTGAAGCTTTCTTT

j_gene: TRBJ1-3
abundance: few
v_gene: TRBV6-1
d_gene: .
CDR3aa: CASSSQGGPFSGNTIYF
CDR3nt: TGTGCCAGCAGCTCCCAGGGAGGGCCCTTCTCTGGAAACACCATATATTTT

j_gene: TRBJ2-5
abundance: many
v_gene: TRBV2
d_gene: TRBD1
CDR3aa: CASSPRTGPGETQYF
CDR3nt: TGTGCCAGCAGTCCCCGGACAGGCCCCGGGGAGACCCAGTACTTC

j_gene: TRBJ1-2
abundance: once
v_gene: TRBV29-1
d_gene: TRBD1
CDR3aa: CSVPALTGDGGYTF
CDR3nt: TGCAGCGTACCAGCCTTGACAGGGGATGGTGGCTACACCTTC

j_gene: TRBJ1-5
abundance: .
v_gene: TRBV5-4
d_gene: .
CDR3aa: CDSSFYICSASSAELHSNQPQHF
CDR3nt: .

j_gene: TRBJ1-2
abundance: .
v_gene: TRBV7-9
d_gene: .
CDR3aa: CASSSPGTTNYGYTF
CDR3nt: TGTGCCAGCAGCTCCCCCGGGACAACTAACTATGGCTACACCTTC

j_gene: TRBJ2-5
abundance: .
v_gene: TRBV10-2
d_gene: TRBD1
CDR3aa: CASTTGQLTGGGETQYF
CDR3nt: TGCGCCAGCACGACCGGACAATTGACAGGGGGCGGGGAGACCCAGTACTTC

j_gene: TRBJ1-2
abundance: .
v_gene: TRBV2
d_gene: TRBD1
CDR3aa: CASSFWGTGMGYGYTF
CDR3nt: TGTGCCAGCAGTTTCTGGGGGACAGGGATGGGATATGGCTACACCTTC

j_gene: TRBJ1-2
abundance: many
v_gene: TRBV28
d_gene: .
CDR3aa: CASSSPRYGYTF
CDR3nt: TGTGCCAGCAGTTCTCCCCGTTATGGCTACACCTTC

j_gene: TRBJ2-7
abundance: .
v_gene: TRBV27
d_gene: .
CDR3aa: CASSYGGGYEQYF
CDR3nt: TGTGCCAGCAGTTACGGGGGAGGCTACGAGCAGTACTTC

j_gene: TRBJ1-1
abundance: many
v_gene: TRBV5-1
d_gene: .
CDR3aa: CASSLTVTGTEAFF
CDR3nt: TGCGCCAGCAGCTTGACGGTTACGGGCACTGAAGCTTTCTTT

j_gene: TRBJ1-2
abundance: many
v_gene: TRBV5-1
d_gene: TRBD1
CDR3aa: CASSLEGQGYGYTF
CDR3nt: TGCGCCAGCAGCTTGGAGGGACAGGGCTATGGCTACACCTTC

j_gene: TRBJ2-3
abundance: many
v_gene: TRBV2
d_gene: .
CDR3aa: CASSSGPSKTDTQYF
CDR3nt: TGTGCCAGCAGCTCAGGCCCCTCCAAGACAGATACGCAGTATTTT

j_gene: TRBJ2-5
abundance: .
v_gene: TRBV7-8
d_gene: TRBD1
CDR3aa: CASSFRTGIETQYF
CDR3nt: TGTGCCAGCAGCTTCCGGACAGGGATAGAGACCCAGTACTTC

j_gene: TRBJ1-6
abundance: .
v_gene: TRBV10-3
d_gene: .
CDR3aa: CAISERTDLNSPLHF
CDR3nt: TGTGCCATCAGTGAAAGGACAGACCTTAATTCACCCCTCCACTTT

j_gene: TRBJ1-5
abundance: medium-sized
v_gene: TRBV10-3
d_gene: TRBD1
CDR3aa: CAISRDREDQPQHF
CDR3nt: TGTGCCATCAGCCGAGACAGGGAGGATCAGCCCCAGCATTTT

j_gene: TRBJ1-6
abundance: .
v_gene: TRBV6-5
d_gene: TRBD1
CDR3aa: CASSSTGSNSPLHF
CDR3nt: TGTGCCAGCAGTTCGACAGGGTCGAATTCACCCCTCCACTTT

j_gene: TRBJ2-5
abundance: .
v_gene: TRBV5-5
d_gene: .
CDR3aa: CASRSLGGTQYF
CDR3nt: TGTGCCAGCAGGTCCCTTGGTGGGACCCAGTACTTC

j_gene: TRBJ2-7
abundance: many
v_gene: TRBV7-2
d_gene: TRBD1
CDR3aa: CASSGGMGTGEYF
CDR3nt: TGTGCCAGCAGCGGAGGTATGGGGACAGGGGAGTACTTC

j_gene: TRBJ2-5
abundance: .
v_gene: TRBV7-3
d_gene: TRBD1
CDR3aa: CASSPGTGYTGETQYF
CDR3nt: TGTGCCAGCAGCCCCGGGACAGGTTACACCGGGGAGACCCAGTACTTC

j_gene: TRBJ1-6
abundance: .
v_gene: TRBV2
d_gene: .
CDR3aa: CASSDGQEGNSPLHF
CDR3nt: TGTGCCAGCAGTGACGGGCAGGAGGGGAATTCACCCCTCCACTTT

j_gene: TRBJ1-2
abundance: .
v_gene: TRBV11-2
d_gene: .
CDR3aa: CTSSFSPHTENYGYTF
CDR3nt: TGTACCAGCAGTTTCTCCCCCCACACAGAAAACTATGGCTACACCTTC

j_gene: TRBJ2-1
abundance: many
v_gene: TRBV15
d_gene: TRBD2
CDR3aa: CATSRGLAGEQFF
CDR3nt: TGTGCCACCAGCAGAGGACTAGCGGGAGAGCAGTTCTTC

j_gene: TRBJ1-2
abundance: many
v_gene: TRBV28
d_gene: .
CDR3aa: CASSFPQGHGYTF
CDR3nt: TGTGCCAGCAGTTTCCCCCAGGGGCATGGCTACACCTTC

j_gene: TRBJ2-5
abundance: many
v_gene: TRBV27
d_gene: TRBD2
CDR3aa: CASSLSGGGETQYF
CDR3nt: TGTGCCAGCAGTTTATCGGGGGGGGGAGAGACCCAGTACTTC

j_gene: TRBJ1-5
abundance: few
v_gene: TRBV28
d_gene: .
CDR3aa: CASISRTDSNQPQHF
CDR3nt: TGTGCCAGCATTTCTAGGACAGACTCCAATCAGCCCCAGCATTTT

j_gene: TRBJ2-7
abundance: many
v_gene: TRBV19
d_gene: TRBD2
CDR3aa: CASSIGLAATLTGEQYF
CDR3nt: TGTGCCAGTAGTATTGGACTAGCGGCTACACTTACGGGCGAGCAGTACTTC